The table lists the clone carrying this TCR beta chain with many counts. Its matching antigen is unknown. These data belong to a study of early T cells in non-severe SARS-CoV-2 infection. As for the study in general: It was bulk RNA from unsorted whole blood that was sequenced, and the chains were unpaired.

TCRdb independently ran MiXCR on the 5' RACE reads; one entry per CDR3 protein. The repertoire holds roughly 24,000 distinct CDR3 sequences, 5% seen once, with around 4.1% in the top ten. Germline lookup yields CDR1 MNHEY and CDR2 SMNVEV (reference sequence). The CDR3 contains 12 residues. V dropped 0 bases and J dropped 7 bases, with 3 bases sitting between them. Study results and limitations: Anti-spike CD8 responses were favored in VDJdb matching, and private and CD4 specificities were missed.

The source is an adult who was a healthcare worker with PCR-confirmed SARS-CoV-2 infection or an uninfected control (not recorded which). The chain couples TRBV27 to TRBJ1-4; D unclear. Sequenced material: whole blood. The CDR3 nucleotides are TGTGCCAGCAGTTTATCGGGTGAAAAACTGTTTTTT. It encodes CASSLSGEKLFF.